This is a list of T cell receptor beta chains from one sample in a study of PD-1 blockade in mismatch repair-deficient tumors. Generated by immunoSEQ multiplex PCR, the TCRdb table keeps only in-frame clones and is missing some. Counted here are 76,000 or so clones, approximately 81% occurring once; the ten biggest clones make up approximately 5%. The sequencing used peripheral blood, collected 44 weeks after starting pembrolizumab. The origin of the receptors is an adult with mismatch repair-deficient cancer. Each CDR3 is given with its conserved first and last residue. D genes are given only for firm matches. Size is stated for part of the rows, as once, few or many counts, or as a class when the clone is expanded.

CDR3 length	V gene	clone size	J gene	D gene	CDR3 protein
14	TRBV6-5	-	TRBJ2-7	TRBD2	CASSPGTSDYEQYF
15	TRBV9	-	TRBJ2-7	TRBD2	CASSVSGGRTYEQYF
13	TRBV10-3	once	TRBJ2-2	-	CAIQGGGTGELFF
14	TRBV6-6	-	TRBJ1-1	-	CASTVRVAGTEAFF
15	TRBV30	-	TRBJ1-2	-	CAWSVSRPGGYGYTF
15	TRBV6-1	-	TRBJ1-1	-	CASSDVGNKNTEAFF
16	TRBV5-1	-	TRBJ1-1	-	CASSLSQSGANTEAFF
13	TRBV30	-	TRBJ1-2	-	CAGALGPNYGYTF
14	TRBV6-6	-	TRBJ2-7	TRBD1	CASYPGQWPYEQYF
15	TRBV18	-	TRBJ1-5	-	CASSPTRADNQPQHF
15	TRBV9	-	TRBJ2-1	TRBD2	CASSGTSGSYNEQFF
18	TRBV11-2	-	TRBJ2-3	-	CASSLSPYSGSSTDTQYF
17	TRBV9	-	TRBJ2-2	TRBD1	CASSVPGQGSRTGELFF
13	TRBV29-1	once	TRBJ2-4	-	CSVAIGQQTIQYF
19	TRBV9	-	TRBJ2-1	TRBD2	CASSRFGTSGRAIKNEQFF
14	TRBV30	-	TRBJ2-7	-	CACHPGTTFYEQYF
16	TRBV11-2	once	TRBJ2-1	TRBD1	CASSLWTGALYNEQFF
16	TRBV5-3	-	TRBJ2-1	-	CATARSSIPRRNEQFF
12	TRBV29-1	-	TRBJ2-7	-	CSVEGPGYEQYF
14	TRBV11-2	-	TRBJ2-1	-	CASSSRTTYNEQFF
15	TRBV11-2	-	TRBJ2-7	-	CASSLDGWVRYRQYF
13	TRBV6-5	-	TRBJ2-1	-	CASKAEVYNEQFF
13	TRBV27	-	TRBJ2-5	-	CASSWARGETQYF
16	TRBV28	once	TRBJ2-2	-	CASHSPVPSNTGELFF
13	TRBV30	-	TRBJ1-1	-	CAWSSRGHTEAFF
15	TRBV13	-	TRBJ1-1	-	CASSLAGAKNTEAFF
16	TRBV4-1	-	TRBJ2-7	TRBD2	CASSLQGSGGAYEQYF
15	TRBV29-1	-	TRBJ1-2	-	CSVGTSFRGGYGYTF
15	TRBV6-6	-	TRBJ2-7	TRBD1	CASRPPGQASYEQYF